The 5 T cell receptor beta chains listed next were all sequenced from one sample in a study of shared clonotypes between healthy human individuals. Produced via immunoSEQ multiplex PCR; TCRdb's table is partial and in-frame only. This repertoire shows about 470,000 clones, about four fifths found once; its top ten account for under 15%. The sequenced sample consisted of PBMCs. The receptor source for this set is a woman aged 40 to 50 in good health. Some clones in this sample may be carry-over from other donors' samples.

The rearrangement joins TRBV11-2 to TRBJ1-1, with D tentatively TRBD1 (6 bases). The CDR3 runs to 15 residues. Deletions cut 1 base from V and 2 bases from J, with 11 bases between. Germline V gene data show CDR1 as SGHAT and CDR2 as FQNNGV. CDR3 loop: CASSLVLGANTEAFF. The CDR3 DNA sequence: TGTGCCAGCAGCTTAGTCTTGGGGGCTAACACTGAAGCTTTCTTT.

This chain joins TRBV5-4 and TRBJ2-1, with 7 bases matching TRBD2. The ends lost 4 bases at V and 1 base at J; junction bases unmatched: 5. CDR3 size: 15 residues. The germline V gene encodes CDR1 SGHNT and CDR2 YYREEE (reference sequence). CDR3 in amino acids: CASSTTSQSYNEQFF. CDR3 DNA sequence: TGTGCCAGCAGCACGACTAGCCAGTCCTACAATGAGCAGTTCTTC.

Concerning this clone itself: A read error may explain this, as a much larger clone is one base away. Other nucleotide sequences in the sample specify the same CDR3. J is TRBJ1-1 and V is TRBV19; D uncertain. Germline values: CDR1 LNHDA, CDR2 SQIVND (reference sequence). The V end lost 2 bases, the J end lost 5 bases, and 6 bases lay between the germline ends. The CDR3 length is 12 residues. The CDR3 spells CASSILGTEAFF. The CDR3, as DNA: TGTGCCAGTAGTATATTGGGAACTGAAGCTTTCTTT.

This chain connects TRBV30 to TRBJ2-1, with TRBD1 matching over 7 bases. V shed 3 bases and J 6 bases; nucleotides not matched to a gene: 2. The CDR3 runs 12 residues. Per the germline V gene, CDR1 is GTSNPN and CDR2 is SVGIG (reference sequence). In DNA, the CDR3 is TGTGCCTGGAGCGGACAGGTCAATGAGCAGTTCTTC. Amino acid sequence: CAWSGQVNEQFF.

This rearrangement joins TRBV5-6 to TRBJ2-7; D call uncertain. This CDR3 contains 14 residues. Germline V gene sequence: CDR1 SGHDT, CDR2 YYEEEE. V lost 0 bases, J lost 2 bases, and 9 bases lay in between. This chain's CDR3 is CASSLVTAAYEQYF. The CDR3 DNA follows: TGTGCCAGCAGCTTGGTAACAGCCGCCTACGAGCAGTACTTC. The variable domain in full, with the rest retrieved from reference TRBV5-6 and TRBJ2-7, is DAGVTQSPTHLIKTRGQQVTLRCSPKSGHDTVSWYQQALGQGPQFIFQYYEEEERQRGNFPDRFSGHQFPNYSSELNVNALLLGDSALYLCASSLVTAAYEQYFGPGTRLTVT.